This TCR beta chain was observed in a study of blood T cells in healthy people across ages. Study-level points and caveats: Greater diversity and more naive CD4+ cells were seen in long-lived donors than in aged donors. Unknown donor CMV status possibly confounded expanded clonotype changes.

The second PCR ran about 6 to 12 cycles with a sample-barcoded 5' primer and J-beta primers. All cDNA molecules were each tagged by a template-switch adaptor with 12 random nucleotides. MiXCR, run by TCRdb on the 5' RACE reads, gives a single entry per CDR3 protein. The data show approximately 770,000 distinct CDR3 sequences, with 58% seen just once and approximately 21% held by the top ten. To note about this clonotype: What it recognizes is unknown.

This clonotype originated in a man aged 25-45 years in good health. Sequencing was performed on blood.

CDR3 in DNA: TGTGCCAGCAGCGCCGGACTAGCGTTGAGCTCCTACGAGCAGTACTTC. Translation: CASSAGLALSSYEQYF. The gene calls are TRBV7-2 and TRBJ2-7, with TRBD2 matching 9 bases. CDR1 and CDR2 (germline): SGHTA, FQGNSA. The length of the CDR3 is 16 residues. The trim removed 5 bases at V and 0 bases at J, leaving 8 bases unmatched.